Shown below are 3 T cell receptor delta chains from a single sample sequenced in a study of gamma-delta chains in newborns, infants, children. TCRdb redid the clone calls on the reads with CATT. This sample has fewer than 5,500 delta-chain clones, with less than 45% found just once. The sequenced sample consisted of blood. Receptors originate from a child who received the measles vaccine.

Worth noting for this clone: No DNA is shown, since the ends of the CDR3 on it are uncertain; the CDR3 is the one TCRdb lists. A J gene of TRDJ1 was called, though the V gene was not; no check of the table's D call, TRDD3, against the DNA was made. The CDR3 contains 23 residues when both ends are counted. The CDR3: CARGVSPLCWGIWGYPYTDKLIF.

This chain links TRDV1 with TRDJ1; no clear D gene. Germline CDR1 TSWWSYY, CDR2 QGS. The CDR3 sequence is 14 residues long. Deletions cut 4 bases from V and 3 bases from J, with 12 bases between. The CDR3 region has the DNA TGTGCTCTTGGGGCTTATTTTTGGGCCGATAAACTCATCTTT. Its protein product is CALGAYFWADKLIF.

This clone is medium-sized. The chain couples TRDV1 to TRDJ1; D could derive from TRDD2 or TRDD3 (5 bases each). The germline CDR1 and CDR2 sequences are TSWWSYY and QGS. V lost 5 bases and J 3 bases, leaving 28 bases between the germline ends. The CDR3 loop spans 19 amino acids. CDR3 nucleotides: TGTGCTCTTGGGAAAACTATTCCTTACTCCCCGACCTGGGCCGATAAACTCATCTTT. Translation: CALGKTIPYSPTWADKLIF.